This T cell receptor beta chain originates from a study of neurological immune-mediated disorders. Every sequencing run generated in excess of 160 million TCR-beta sequences. These sequences covered 15-18 subjects. TCRdb used MiXCR to reprocess the 5' RACE reads, holding one entry per CDR3 protein. The sample records tens of thousands of distinct CDR3 sequences, 2% to 2.5% being singletons. This clonotype was recorded at least ten times. There are 15 residues in the CDR3. The germline V gene has CDR1 MNHEY and CDR2 SVGAGI. V was shortened by 6 bases and J by 7 bases, with 19 bases between the two germline ends.

What was sequenced was PBMCs. This clonotype was obtained from a man aged 50 to 59 with multiple sclerosis. This chain links TRBV6-5 with TRBJ2-4; tentative D call: TRBD2 (6 bases). The CDR3 nucleotides read TGTGCCAGCAGCCCACGGCGGGATACCTGGAACATTCAGTACTTC. Its translation is CASSPRRDTWNIQYF.